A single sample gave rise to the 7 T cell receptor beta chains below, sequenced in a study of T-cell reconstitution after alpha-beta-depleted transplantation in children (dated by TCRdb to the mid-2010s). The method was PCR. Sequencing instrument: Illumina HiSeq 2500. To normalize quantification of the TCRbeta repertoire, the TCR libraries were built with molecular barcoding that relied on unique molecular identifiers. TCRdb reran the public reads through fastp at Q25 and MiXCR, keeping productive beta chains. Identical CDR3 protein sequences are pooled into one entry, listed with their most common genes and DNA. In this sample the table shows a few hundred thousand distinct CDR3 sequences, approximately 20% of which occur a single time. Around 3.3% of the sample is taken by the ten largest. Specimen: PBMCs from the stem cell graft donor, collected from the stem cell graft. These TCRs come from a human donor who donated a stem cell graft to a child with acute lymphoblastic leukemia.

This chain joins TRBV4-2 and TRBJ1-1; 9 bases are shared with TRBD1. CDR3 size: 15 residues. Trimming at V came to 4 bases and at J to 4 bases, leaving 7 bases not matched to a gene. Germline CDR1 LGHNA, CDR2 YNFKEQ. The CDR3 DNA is TGTGCCAGCAGCCCAAGGGACAGGGTTGTCACTGAAGCTTTCTTT. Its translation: CASSPRDRVVTEAFF.

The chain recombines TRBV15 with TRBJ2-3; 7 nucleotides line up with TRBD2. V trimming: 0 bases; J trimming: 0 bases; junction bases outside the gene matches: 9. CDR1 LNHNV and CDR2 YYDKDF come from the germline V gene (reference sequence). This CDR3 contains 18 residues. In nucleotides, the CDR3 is TGTGCCACCAGCAGAGATAGGGGATTAGCGGGTAGCACAGATACGCAGTATTTT. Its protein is CATSRDRGLAGSTDTQYF.

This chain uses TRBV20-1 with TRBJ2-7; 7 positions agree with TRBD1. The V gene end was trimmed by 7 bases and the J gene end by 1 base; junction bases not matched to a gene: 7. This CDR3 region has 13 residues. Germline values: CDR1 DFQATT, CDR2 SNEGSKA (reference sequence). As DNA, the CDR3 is TGCAGTGTCACGCGCAGGGGGTCCTACGAGCAGTACTTC. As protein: CSVTRRGSYEQYF.

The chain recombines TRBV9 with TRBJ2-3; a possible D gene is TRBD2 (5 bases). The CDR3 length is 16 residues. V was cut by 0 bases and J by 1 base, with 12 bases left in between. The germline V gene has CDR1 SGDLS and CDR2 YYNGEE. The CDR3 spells CASSVEPGVRTDTQYF. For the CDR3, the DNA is TGTGCCAGCAGCGTAGAACCCGGGGTACGCACAGATACGCAGTATTTT.

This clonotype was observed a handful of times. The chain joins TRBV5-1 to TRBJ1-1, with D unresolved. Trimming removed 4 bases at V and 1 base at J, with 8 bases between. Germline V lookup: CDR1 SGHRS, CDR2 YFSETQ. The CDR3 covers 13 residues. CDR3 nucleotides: TGCGCCAGCAGCCCCCGCACGAACACTGAAGCTTTCTTT. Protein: CASSPRTNTEAFF. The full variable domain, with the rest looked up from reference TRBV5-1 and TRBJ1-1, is KAGVTQTPRYLIKTRGQQVTLSCSPISGHRSVSWYQQTPGQGLQFLFEYFSETQRNKGNFPGRFSGRQFSNSRSEMNVSTLELGDSALYLCASSPRTNTEAFFGQGTRLTVV.

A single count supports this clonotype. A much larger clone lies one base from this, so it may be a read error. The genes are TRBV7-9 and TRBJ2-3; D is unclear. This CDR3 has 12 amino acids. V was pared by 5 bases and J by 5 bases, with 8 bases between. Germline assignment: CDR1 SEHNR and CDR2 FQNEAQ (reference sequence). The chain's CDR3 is CASSPAGDTQYF. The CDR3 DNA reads TGTGCCAGCAGCCCAGCTGGAGATACGCAGTATTTT.

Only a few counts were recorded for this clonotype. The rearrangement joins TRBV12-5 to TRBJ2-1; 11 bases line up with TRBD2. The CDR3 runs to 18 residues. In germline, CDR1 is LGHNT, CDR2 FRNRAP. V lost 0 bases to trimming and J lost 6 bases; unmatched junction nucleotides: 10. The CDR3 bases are TGTGCTAGTGGTTTGGTACTAGCGGGAGTTTTGTCCCCCAATGAGCAGTTCTTC. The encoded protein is CASGLVLAGVLSPNEQFF.